What follows describes a single TCR beta chain. Multiplex touch-down PCR amplified TRB using TRB-A and TRB-B pools in one tube. TCRdb re-called the multiplex PCR reads; every CDR3 protein appears as one record, without DNA. The record lists about 5,500 distinct CDR3 sequences, of which the ten most abundant hold 7%. This sample was taken from a study of T cell clusters in autoimmune cytopenias. Each sample's input was about 270 ng genomic DNA, some 38,000 genome equivalents. Germline CDR1 reads MGHDK; CDR2 reads SYGVNS. The CDR3 is made up of 12 amino acids. These data were also reused for a study on T cell repertoires in aging, cancer and after chemotherapy. That paper states: Untreated cancer patients had significantly lower blood TCR diversity than age-matched healthy donors.

This rearrangement joins TRBV25-1 to TRBJ1-2. Sequencing input: peripheral blood. The clonotype comes from a human donor in good health. CDR3 in amino acids: CASSDSLYGYTF.